This T cell receptor beta chain comes out of a study of blood T cell repertoires in COVID-19. Only in-frame clones appear in the TCRdb table, and some are missing; sequencing was by immunoSEQ multiplex PCR. This table holds about 48,000 clones, about three quarters found once. CDR1 SGHAT and CDR2 FQNNGV come from the germline V gene. The CDR3 consists of 14 residues. Regarding this clone: A read error may produce the germline difference seen at one junction end.

The material sequenced was peripheral blood. This TCR derives from a human donor with active or convalescent COVID-19. The donor label of this sample is uncertain. The chain uses TRBV11-2 and TRBJ2-7; TRBD2 matches at 12 bases. Written as DNA, the CDR3 is TGTGCCAGCAGCCAGGGACTAGCGGGCCCACCCGGGGACTTC. Its translation is CASSQGLAGPPGDF.